These 14 T cell receptor beta chains came from one sample sequenced in a study of identical twins (dated by TCRdb to the mid-2010s). Libraries were made using 5' RACE. These reads were obtained on an Illumina HiSeq 2000. TCRdb reanalyzed the raw reads on its own, using fastp at Q25 for trimming and MiXCR for clone calling, and kept in-frame beta chains. Rows matching on CDR3 protein sequence are summarized as one entry with the most common DNA and genes. This sample has some 270,000 distinct CDR3 sequences in its table, and roughly 8.7% of those were observed once. 3% of the sample is taken by the ten largest. This sample was shared with a second study, whose subject was yellow fever vaccine responses in identical twins.

Sequencing input: CD8+ T cells sorted from blood. Receptors were obtained from a woman under 30 in good health.

This clonotype came up a few times. The chain has TRBV7-3 and TRBJ2-3; D unclear. Per the germline V gene, CDR1 is SGHTA and CDR2 is FQGTGA. The V end was cut by 0 bases, the J end by 0 bases, with 13 bases between. The CDR3 loop spans 17 amino acids. The CDR3 sequence is CASSLTANGYSTDTQYF. In DNA form, the CDR3 reads TGTGCCAGCAGCTTAACGGCTAATGGGTATAGCACAGATACGCAGTATTTT. Combining the CDR3 with reference TRBV7-3 and TRBJ2-3 gives the whole variable domain GAGVSQTPSNKVTEKGKYVELRCDPISGHTALYWYRQSLGQGPEFLIYFQGTGAADDSGLPNDRFFAVRPEGSVSTLKIQRTERGDSAVYLCASSLTANGYSTDTQYFGPGTRLTVL.

Notes on this clonotype: Mismatch with germline at one junction end may stem from a read error. This chain joins TRBV24-1 and TRBJ2-1; no definite D call. This CDR3 is 13 amino acids long. Per the germline V gene, CDR1 is KGHDR and CDR2 is SFDVKD. CDR3 coding DNA: TGTACCACCAGTGATTTGTGGTCGTTTGAGCAGTTCTTC. Translation: CTTSDLWSFEQFF.

CDR3: CATIAENLYEQYF. DNA of the CDR3: TGTGCCACCATAGCGGAGAACCTCTACGAGCAGTACTTC. V usage is TRBV10-3 and J usage is TRBJ2-7; D might be TRBD2 (6 bases). Per germline, CDR1 ENHRY and CDR2 SYGVKD. Between the trimmed V and J ends, which lost 10 bases and 3 bases, there was a span of 16 bases. The CDR3 has 13 residues.

The rearrangement uses TRBV4-3 and TRBJ2-4; 11 nucleotides match TRBD2. Germline V gives CDR1 LGHNA, CDR2 YSLEER. J lost 7 bases, V lost 0 bases, and 5 bases had no gene match. There are 16 residues in the CDR3. CDR3 bases: TGCGCCAGCAGCCAAGATCTGGCTAGCGGGAGGAACATTCAGTACTTC. Protein: CASSQDLASGRNIQYF.

This clonotype was detected only a few times. This rearrangement joins TRBV3-1 to TRBJ2-7, with TRBD2 matching over 12 bases. Per the germline V gene, CDR1 is LGHDT and CDR2 is YNNKEL (reference sequence). This CDR3 is 16 amino acids long. Losses at the gene ends were 4 bases for V and 5 bases for J; bases not matched to a gene: 9. CDR3 nucleotides: TGTGCCAGCAGCCCCTCCCGACTAGCGGGAGACAACGAGCAGTACTTC. Its translation: CASSPSRLAGDNEQYF.

This chain uses TRBV7-9 with TRBJ2-7; D may correspond to TRBD1 or TRBD2 (6 bases each). This CDR3 comprises 13 residues. Germline CDR1 reads SEHNR; CDR2 reads FQNEAQ (reference sequence). Trimming left V 7 bases short and J 5 bases short, with 15 bases between. The CDR3 protein is CASTGAASNEQYF. For the CDR3, the DNA is TGTGCCAGCACGGGGGCCGCATCCAACGAGCAGTACTTC.

This clonotype was seen a handful of times. The chain employs TRBV7-2 and TRBJ1-2; no clear D gene. The CDR3 covers 13 residues. The germline V and J ends were trimmed by 5 bases and 5 bases, with 12 bases remaining between them. Germline V gives CDR1 SGHTA, CDR2 FQGNSA. DNA for the CDR3: TGTGCCAGCAGCCTCGGACTCTTGTATGGCTACACCTTC. Its translation is CASSLGLLYGYTF.

The chain is built from TRBV7-8 and TRBJ2-1, with TRBD2 matching 8 bases. The CDR3 extends over 16 amino acids. J was trimmed by 0 bases and V by 5 bases; bases with no gene match: 6. Germline V gene lookup returns CDR1 SGHVS and CDR2 FQNEAQ. The CDR3 sequence: CASSPYSGNSYNEQFF. The DNA of the CDR3 is TGTGCCAGCAGCCCCTATAGCGGGAACTCCTACAATGAGCAGTTCTTC.

As for this clonotype: The junction differs from germline at one of its ends, possibly a read error. The chain combines TRBV7-7 with TRBJ2-5; 7 bases are shared with TRBD1. The CDR3 runs to 15 residues. CDR1 SSHAT and CDR2 FNYEAQ come from the germline V gene (reference sequence). The chain's CDR3 is CASSITQGYQETQYF. CDR3 DNA: TGTGCTAGCAGCATAACACAGGGGTACCAAGAGACCCAGTACTTC. Drawing the rest from reference TRBV7-7 and TRBJ2-5, the complete variable domain is GAGVSQSPRYKVTKRGQDVTLRCDPISSHATLYWYQQALGQGPEFLTYFNYEAQPDKSGLPSDRFSAERPEGSISTLTIQRTEQRDSAMYRCASSITQGYQETQYFGPGTRLLVL.

The table lists this clonotype with many counts. This chain uses TRBV15 with TRBJ2-7; D unresolved. Trimming pared 0 bases from V and 6 bases from J, leaving 12 bases between. The CDR3 contains 14 residues. The germline V gene encodes CDR1 LNHNV and CDR2 YYDKDF (reference sequence). The CDR3 nucleotides are TGTGCCACCAGCAGAGACATGGACCTGGGCGAGCAGTACTTC. Its protein product is CATSRDMDLGEQYF.

The chain has TRBV5-4 and TRBJ2-1, with 7 bases aligning to TRBD2. The germline V gene encodes CDR1 SGHNT and CDR2 YYREEE (reference sequence). CDR3 length equals 15 residues. The J segment lost 8 bases and the V segment lost 1 base, leaving 9 bases of the junction unmatched. The CDR3 reads CASSLLSWGGDEQFF. In nucleotides, the CDR3 is TGTGCCAGCAGCTTGTTAAGCTGGGGGGGTGATGAGCAGTTCTTC.

Ten or more counts support this clonotype. The rearrangement uses TRBV5-6 and TRBJ2-7, with 7 bases matching TRBD2. Germline loops: CDR1 SGHDT, CDR2 YYEEEE. V trimming: 0 bases; J trimming: 7 bases; junction bases outside the gene matches: 13. The CDR3 is 16 residues long. The chain's CDR3 is CASSLGGGPPRLEQYF. DNA of the CDR3: TGTGCCAGCAGCTTGGGGGGGGGTCCCCCTCGTCTGGAGCAGTACTTC.

This clonotype was detected a few times. V gene TRBV13 combines with J gene TRBJ2-5; 7 nucleotides match TRBD2. Germline CDR1 is PRHDT and CDR2 is FYEKMQ (reference sequence). Trimming cost V 4 bases and J 5 bases; bases outside gene matches: 10. This CDR3 has 15 amino acids. Written as DNA, the CDR3 is TGTGCCAGCAGCTCCGACCCCATGGGAGGGGAGACCCAGTACTTC. This translates into CASSSDPMGGETQYF.

The chain couples TRBV4-3 to TRBJ2-7, with TRBD2 matching over 12 bases. V lost 4 bases to trimming and J lost 6 bases; unmatched junction nucleotides: 4. This CDR3 region has 14 residues. Germline lookup yields CDR1 LGHNA and CDR2 YSLEER. The CDR3 bases are TGCGCCAGCAGCCTGGGACTAGCGGGCAGCGAGCAGTACTTC. This encodes CASSLGLAGSEQYF.